Listed below are T cell receptor beta chains from one sample, sequenced in a study of patients and donors after allogeneic stem cell transplantation. Using its own MiXCR run on the RT-PCR reads, TCRdb lists one record per CDR3 protein. Here the sample spans 2,000 to 3,000 distinct CDR3 sequences, around 3.7% being singletons. The sample consisted of blood, either unsorted or a sorted T cell fraction (not recorded which). These receptors were collected from a human donor who was either an allogeneic HSCT recipient or a stem cell or donor lymphocyte infusion donor (not recorded which). It is not recorded whose cells these are; they may come from a transplant donor. CDR3s include the opening cysteine and the closing phenylalanine or tryptophan. D genes are given only for firm matches. Expanded clones are given a class, and other clones once, few, many or no size at all.

d_call: NA; cdr3_length: 17; clone_size: NA; v_call: TRBV18; j_call: TRBJ2-3; cdr3_nt: TGTGCCAGCTCACCACCGTCGGCAGGAGGAAGCCCAGATACGCAGTATTTT; cdr3_aa: CASSPPSAGGSPDTQYF
d_call: NA; cdr3_length: 14; clone_size: large; v_call: TRBV7-2; j_call: TRBJ1-3; cdr3_nt: TGTGCCAGCAGCACCATCTTCTCTGGAAACACCATATATTTT; cdr3_aa: CASSTIFSGNTIYF
d_call: NA; cdr3_length: 15; clone_size: many; v_call: TRBV5-1; j_call: TRBJ2-7; cdr3_nt: TGCGCCAGCAGCTTGGAGGCTCGGCCTTCCTACGAGCAGTACTTC; cdr3_aa: CASSLEARPSYEQYF
d_call: TRBD1; cdr3_length: 15; clone_size: many; v_call: TRBV18; j_call: TRBJ1-6; cdr3_nt: TGTGCCAGCTCACGGCCGGGACAGGGGTATTCACCCCTCCACTTT; cdr3_aa: CASSRPGQGYSPLHF
d_call: TRBD2; cdr3_length: 15; clone_size: few; v_call: TRBV7-9; j_call: TRBJ2-7; cdr3_nt: TGTGCCAGCAGCTCACAGACTAGCCTCTCCTTCGAGCAGTACTTC; cdr3_aa: CASSSQTSLSFEQYF
d_call: TRBD2; cdr3_length: 16; clone_size: many; v_call: TRBV4-2; j_call: TRBJ2-5; cdr3_nt: TGTGCCAGCAGCCAACAGACTAGCGGGCTACAAGAGACCCAGTACTTC; cdr3_aa: CASSQQTSGLQETQYF
d_call: NA; cdr3_length: 16; clone_size: many; v_call: TRBV6-1; j_call: TRBJ1-6; cdr3_nt: TGTGCCAGCAGTGAAAACCAGTGGCAGGGATATTCACCCCTCCACTTT; cdr3_aa: CASSENQWQGYSPLHF
d_call: TRBD1; cdr3_length: 15; clone_size: many; v_call: TRBV12-3/TRBV12-4; j_call: TRBJ2-1; cdr3_nt: TGTGCCAGCAGTTTAGATAGGACAGGGGGAAATGAGCAGTTCTTC; cdr3_aa: CASSLDRTGGNEQFF
d_call: TRBD2; cdr3_length: 14; clone_size: medium-sized; v_call: TRBV27; j_call: TRBJ2-7; cdr3_nt: TGTGCCAGCAATTTGGGACTAGCGGGAGATAAGCTGTACTTC; cdr3_aa: CASNLGLAGDKLYF
d_call: NA; cdr3_length: 13; clone_size: many; v_call: TRBV7-9; j_call: TRBJ1-4; cdr3_nt: TGTGCCCTCGGGGGGGCAACTAATGAAAAACTGTTTTTT; cdr3_aa: CALGGATNEKLFF
d_call: NA; cdr3_length: 13; clone_size: large; v_call: TRBV12-3/TRBV12-4; j_call: TRBJ1-1; cdr3_nt: TGTGCCAGCAGTCCAAGGTCGGGGACTGAAGCTTTCTTT; cdr3_aa: CASSPRSGTEAFF
d_call: NA; cdr3_length: 15; clone_size: few; v_call: TRBV12-2; j_call: TRBJ2-7; cdr3_nt: TGTGCAAGTCGCTCGAAAACCGGGACAGGGAGCGAGCAGTACTTC; cdr3_aa: CASRSKTGTGSEQYF
d_call: NA; cdr3_length: 15; clone_size: medium-sized; v_call: TRBV19; j_call: TRBJ1-5; cdr3_nt: TGTGCCAGTAGTATTGGCAGGTCCGGCAATCAGCCCCAGCATTTT; cdr3_aa: CASSIGRSGNQPQHF
d_call: NA; cdr3_length: 11; clone_size: many; v_call: TRBV20-1; j_call: TRBJ1-2; cdr3_nt: TGCAGTGCTCTAGACGGCGGCGGCTACACCTTC; cdr3_aa: CSALDGGGYTF
d_call: NA; cdr3_length: 14; clone_size: NA; v_call: TRBV19; j_call: TRBJ2-7; cdr3_nt: TGTGCCAGTAGTCGGTCCGCGGACGGCTACGAGCAGTACTTC; cdr3_aa: CASSRSADGYEQYF
d_call: NA; cdr3_length: 15; clone_size: many; v_call: TRBV10-1; j_call: TRBJ2-7; cdr3_nt: TGCGCCAGCGGTTCCTCGGCAGGTCGAATCTACGAGCAGTACTTC; cdr3_aa: CASGSSAGRIYEQYF
d_call: NA; cdr3_length: 16; clone_size: many; v_call: TRBV9; j_call: TRBJ2-7; cdr3_nt: TGTGCCAGCAGCGCAGCCGACAGGATACAAGCCTACGAGCAGTACTTC; cdr3_aa: CASSAADRIQAYEQYF
d_call: NA; cdr3_length: 13; clone_size: many; v_call: TRBV11-3; j_call: TRBJ2-7; cdr3_nt: TGTGCCAGCAGAGACGGAGGGCGGAGGGAGCAGTACTTC; cdr3_aa: CASRDGGRREQYF
d_call: NA; cdr3_length: 14; clone_size: large; v_call: TRBV7-9; j_call: TRBJ1-6; cdr3_nt: TGTGCCAGCAGCCCAGCCACCGAAGTTTCACCCCTCCACTTT; cdr3_aa: CASSPATEVSPLHF
d_call: NA; cdr3_length: 19; clone_size: many; v_call: TRBV27; j_call: TRBJ1-5; cdr3_nt: TGTGCCAGCAGTATGGGACCAGGAAGATCTAGGGGCAGCAATCAGCCCCAGCATTTT; cdr3_aa: CASSMGPGRSRGSNQPQHF
d_call: TRBD1; cdr3_length: 14; clone_size: many; v_call: TRBV2; j_call: TRBJ2-2; cdr3_nt: TGTGCCAGCAGACAGGGGCTAAACACCGGGGAGCTGTTTTTT; cdr3_aa: CASRQGLNTGELFF
d_call: NA; cdr3_length: 12; clone_size: few; v_call: TRBV13; j_call: TRBJ2-1; cdr3_nt: TGTGCCAGCAGCTTACTACCGGGTGAGCAGTTCTTC; cdr3_aa: CASSLLPGEQFF
d_call: NA; cdr3_length: 15; clone_size: many; v_call: TRBV2; j_call: TRBJ1-1; cdr3_nt: TGTGCCAGCAGTCCCGAGACAGGAGAGCACACTGAAGCTTTCTTT; cdr3_aa: CASSPETGEHTEAFF
d_call: TRBD1; cdr3_length: 14; clone_size: many; v_call: TRBV10-3; j_call: TRBJ1-2; cdr3_nt: TGTGCCATCAGACAGGGGGCAGGCCTCTATGGCTACACCTTC; cdr3_aa: CAIRQGAGLYGYTF
d_call: TRBD2; cdr3_length: 14; clone_size: many; v_call: TRBV10-3; j_call: TRBJ2-1; cdr3_nt: TGTGCCATAGGACTAGCGGGAGGTCAGGATGAGCAGTTCTTC; cdr3_aa: CAIGLAGGQDEQFF
d_call: TRBD2; cdr3_length: 15; clone_size: medium-sized; v_call: TRBV9; j_call: TRBJ2-1; cdr3_nt: TGTGCCAGCAGCCCTGGACTAGGAGGATACAATGAGCAGTTCTTC; cdr3_aa: CASSPGLGGYNEQFF